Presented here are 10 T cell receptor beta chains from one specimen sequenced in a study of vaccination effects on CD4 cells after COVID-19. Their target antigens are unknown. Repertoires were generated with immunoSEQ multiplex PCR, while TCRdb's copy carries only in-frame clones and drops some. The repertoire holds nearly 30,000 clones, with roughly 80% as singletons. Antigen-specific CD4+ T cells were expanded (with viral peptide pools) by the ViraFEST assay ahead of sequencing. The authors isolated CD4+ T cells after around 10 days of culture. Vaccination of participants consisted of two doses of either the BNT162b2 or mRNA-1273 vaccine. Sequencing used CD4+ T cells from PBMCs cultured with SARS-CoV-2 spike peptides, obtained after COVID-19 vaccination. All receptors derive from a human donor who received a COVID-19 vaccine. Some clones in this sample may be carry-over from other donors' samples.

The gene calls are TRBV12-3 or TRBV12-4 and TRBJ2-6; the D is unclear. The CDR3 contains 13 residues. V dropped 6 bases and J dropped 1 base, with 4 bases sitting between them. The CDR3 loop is CASRPSGANVLTF. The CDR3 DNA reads TGTGCCAGCAGACCTTCTGGGGCCAACGTCCTGACTTTC.

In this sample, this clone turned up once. The CDR3 DNA reads TGCGCCAGCAGCCAAGATCGTGGACTAGTGTTTGAGCAGTTCTTC. As protein: CASSQDRGLVFEQFF. The chain is built from TRBV4-1 and TRBJ2-1; 7 positions agree with TRBD2. After removal of 0 bases from V and 9 bases from J, the junction contained 8 bases not matched to a gene. The CDR3 contains 15 residues. Germline V gene lookup returns CDR1 MGHRA and CDR2 YSYEKL.

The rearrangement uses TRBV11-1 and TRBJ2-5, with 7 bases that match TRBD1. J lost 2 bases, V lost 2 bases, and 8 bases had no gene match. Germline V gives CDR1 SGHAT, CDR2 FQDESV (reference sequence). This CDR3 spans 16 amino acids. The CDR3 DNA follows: TGTGCCAGCAGCTTATGGGGGACAGCGAGACAAGAGACCCAGTACTTC. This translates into CASSLWGTARQETQYF. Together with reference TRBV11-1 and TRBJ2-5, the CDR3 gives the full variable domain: EAEVAQSPRYKITEKSQAVAFWCDPISGHATLYWYRQILGQGPELLVQFQDESVVDDSQLPKDRFSAERLKGVDSTLKIQPAELGDSAMYLCASSLWGTARQETQYFGPGTRLLVL.

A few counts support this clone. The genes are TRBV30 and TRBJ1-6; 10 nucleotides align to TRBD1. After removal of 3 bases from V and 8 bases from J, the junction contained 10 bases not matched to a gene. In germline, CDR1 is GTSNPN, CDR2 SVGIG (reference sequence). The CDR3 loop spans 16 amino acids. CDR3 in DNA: TGTGCCTGGAGCGGTCCCCGGGACAGGGGTGATTCACCCCTCCACTTT. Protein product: CAWSGPRDRGDSPLHF.

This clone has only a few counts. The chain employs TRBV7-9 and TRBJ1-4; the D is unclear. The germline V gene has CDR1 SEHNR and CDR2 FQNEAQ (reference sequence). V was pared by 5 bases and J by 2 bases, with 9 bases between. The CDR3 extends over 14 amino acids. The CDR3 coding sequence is TGTGCCAGCAGCCCGGGCCGGACTAATGAAAAACTGTTTTTT. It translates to CASSPGRTNEKLFF.

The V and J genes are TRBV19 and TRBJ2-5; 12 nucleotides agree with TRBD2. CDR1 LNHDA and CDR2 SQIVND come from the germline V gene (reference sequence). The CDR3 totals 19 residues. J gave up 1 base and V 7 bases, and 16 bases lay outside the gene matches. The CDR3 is CASTPGWLAGGQGQETQYF. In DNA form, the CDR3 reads TGTGCCAGTACTCCCGGATGGCTAGCGGGGGGGCAGGGCCAAGAGACCCAGTACTTC.

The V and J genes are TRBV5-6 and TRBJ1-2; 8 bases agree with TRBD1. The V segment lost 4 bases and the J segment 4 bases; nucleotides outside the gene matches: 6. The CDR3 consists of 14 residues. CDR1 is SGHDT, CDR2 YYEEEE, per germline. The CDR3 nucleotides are TGTGCCAGCAGCCGGGACAGGTCTCTCTATGGCTACACCTTC. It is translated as CASSRDRSLYGYTF.

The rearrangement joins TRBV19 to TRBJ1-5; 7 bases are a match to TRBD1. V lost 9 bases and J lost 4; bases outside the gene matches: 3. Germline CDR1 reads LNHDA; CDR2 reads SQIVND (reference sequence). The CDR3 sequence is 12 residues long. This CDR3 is CASRQGNQPQHF. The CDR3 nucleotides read TGTGCCAGCCGACAGGGAAATCAGCCCCAGCATTTT.

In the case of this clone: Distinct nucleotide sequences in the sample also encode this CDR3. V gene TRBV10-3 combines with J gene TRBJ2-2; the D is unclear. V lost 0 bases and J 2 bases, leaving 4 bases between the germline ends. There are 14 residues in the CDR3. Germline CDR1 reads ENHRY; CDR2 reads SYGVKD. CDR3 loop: CAISESGNTGELFF. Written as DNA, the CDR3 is TGTGCCATCAGTGAGTCAGGCAACACCGGGGAGCTGTTTTTT.

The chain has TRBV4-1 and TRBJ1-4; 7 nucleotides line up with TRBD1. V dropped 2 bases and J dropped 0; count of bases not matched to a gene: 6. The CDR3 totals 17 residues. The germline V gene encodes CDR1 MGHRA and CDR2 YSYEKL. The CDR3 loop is CASSQYRGTATNEKLFF. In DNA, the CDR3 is TGCGCCAGCAGCCAATACAGGGGAACGGCAACTAATGAAAAACTGTTTTTT.